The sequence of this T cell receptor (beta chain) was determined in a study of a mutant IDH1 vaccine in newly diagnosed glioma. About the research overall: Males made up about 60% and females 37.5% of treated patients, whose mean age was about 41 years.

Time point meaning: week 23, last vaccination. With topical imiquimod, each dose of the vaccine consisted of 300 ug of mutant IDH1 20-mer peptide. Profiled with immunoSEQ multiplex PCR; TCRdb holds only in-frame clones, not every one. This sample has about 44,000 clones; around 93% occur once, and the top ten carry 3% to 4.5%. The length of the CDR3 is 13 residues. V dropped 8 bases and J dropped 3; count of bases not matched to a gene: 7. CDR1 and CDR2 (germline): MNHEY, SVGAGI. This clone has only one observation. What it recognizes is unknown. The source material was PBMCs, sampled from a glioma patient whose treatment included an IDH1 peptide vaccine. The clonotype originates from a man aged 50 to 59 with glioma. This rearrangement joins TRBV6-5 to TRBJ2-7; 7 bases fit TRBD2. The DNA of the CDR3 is TGTGCCAGCGGGGGGGTCAGAATCTACGAGCAGTACTTC. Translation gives CASGGVRIYEQYF.